Listed below are T cell receptor beta chains from one sample, sequenced in a study of siplizumab effects on memory and regulatory T cells. Sequencing used immunoSEQ multiplex PCR; TCRdb keeps in-frame clones, though not all of them. This repertoire shows roughly 2,900 clones, around 47% found once; its top ten account for around 5%. Their cognate antigens are unknown. The sequencing input was CFSE-low (dividing) CD4+ T cells sorted from an allogeneic mixed lymphocyte reaction. These receptors all come from a human donor in good health; the cells came from an allogeneic mixed lymphocyte reaction. The CDR3 runs from the conserved cysteine through the conserved F or W. A D gene is named only where the DNA matches it firmly. Clone size is stated in some rows and not others, as once, few, many or a class when expanded.

TRBD1	.	TRBV11-1	TRBJ1-1	CASSLEGQGHTEAFF	TGTGCCAGCAGCTTAGAAGGACAGGGGCACACTGAAGCTTTCTTT
.	large	TRBV18	TRBJ2-2	CASSNTPRRTGELFF	TGTGCCAGCTCAAACACCCCCCGACGGACCGGGGAGCTGTTTTTT
TRBD2	.	TRBV19	TRBJ2-2	CASSTGAFKLAGELFF	TGTGCCAGTAGTACCGGGGCCTTCAAACTAGCGGGGGAGCTGTTTTTT
TRBD1	.	TRBV5-8	TRBJ1-5	CASRITGAGGQPQHF	TGTGCCAGCAGGATTACAGGGGCGGGGGGTCAGCCCCAGCATTTT
TRBD2	few	TRBV6-6	TRBJ2-7	CASRSSGRGGYEQYF	TGTGCCAGCAGGTCTAGCGGGAGAGGCGGCTACGAGCAGTACTTC
TRBD2	.	TRBV7-8	TRBJ2-1	CASSPAGGVGMLDEQFF	TGTGCCAGCAGTCCCGCCGGGGGGGTGGGGATGCTCGATGAGCAGTTCTTC
TRBD1	.	TRBV18	TRBJ1-2	CASSPQGANYGYTF	TGTGCCAGCTCACCACAGGGGGCAAACTATGGCTACACCTTC
.	.	TRBV11-2	TRBJ2-1	CASSLDLGGAYNEQFF	TGTGCCAGCAGCTTAGATCTTGGGGGCGCCTACAATGAGCAGTTCTTC
.	large	TRBV30	TRBJ1-5	CAWSLQGLTQHF	TGTGCCTGGAGTCTCCAGGGATTGACCCAGCATTTT
.	.	TRBV4-1	TRBJ1-2	CASSQAPGANYGYTF	TGCGCCAGCAGCCAAGCCCCAGGGGCCAACTATGGCTACACCTTC
.	.	TRBV30	TRBJ1-3	CAWKAPDLAGNTIYF	TGTGCCTGGAAGGCCCCGGACCTGGCGGGAAACACCATATATTTT
.	.	TRBV5-1	TRBJ2-2	CASSLQGPTAGELFF	TGCGCCAGCAGCCTTCAGGGACCCACCGCCGGGGAGCTGTTTTTT
.	large	TRBV7-8	TRBJ1-1	CASSTKVGGTEAFF	TGTGCCAGCAGTACAAAAGTCGGCGGCACTGAAGCTTTCTTT
.	.	TRBV2	TRBJ1-2	CASSVGQNYGYTF	TGTGCCAGCAGTGTTGGCCAGAACTATGGCTACACCTTC
.	.	TRBV11-2	TRBJ2-3	CASSSPKGYGSWGNTQYF	TGTGCCAGCAGCTCACCAAAGGGTTACGGGAGCTGGGGTAATACGCAGTATTTT
TRBD1	.	TRBV5-6	TRBJ1-2	CASSRDSNYGYTF	TGTGCCAGCAGCCGGGACAGCAACTATGGCTACACCTTC
.	.	TRBV6-9	TRBJ1-1	CASSYSWGGYTEAFF	TGTGCCAGCAGTTACTCGTGGGGGGGGTACACTGAAGCTTTCTTT
.	few	TRBV5-6	TRBJ1-5	CASSLPGQPQHF	TGTGCCAGCAGCTTGCCGGGCCAGCCCCAGCATTTT
.	.	TRBV28	TRBJ2-7	CASKAGGAFYEQYF	TGTGCCAGCAAGGCCGGAGGGGCATTCTACGAGCAGTACTTC
TRBD2	.	TRBV15	TRBJ2-7	CATSRAGLAGPHISYEQYF	TGTGCCACCAGCAGAGCCGGACTAGCGGGCCCCCATATCTCCTACGAGCAGTACTTC
.	.	TRBV19	TRBJ1-3	CASSTDRGAGNTIYF	TGTGCCAGTAGCACAGACCGGGGCGCTGGAAACACCATATATTTT
.	few	TRBV6-6	TRBJ1-1	CASSWVGGRNTEAFF	TGTGCCAGCAGTTGGGTGGGGGGCAGGAACACTGAAGCTTTCTTT
.	.	TRBV5-1	TRBJ2-2	CATSGTLTGELFF	TGCGCCACCAGCGGGACACTGACCGGGGAGCTGTTTTTT
.	.	TRBV11-2	TRBJ1-4	CASSFFRTTGTNEKLFF	TGTGCCAGCAGTTTCTTTAGGACAACTGGAACTAATGAAAAACTGTTTTTT
.	few	TRBV7-9	TRBJ2-2	CASSLLRPTYPGELFF	TGTGCCAGCAGCTTACTGCGGCCAACTTATCCCGGGGAGCTGTTTTTT
.	.	TRBV5-1	TRBJ1-1	CASSRTGSDTEAFF	TGCGCCAGCAGCAGGACCGGGAGCGACACTGAAGCTTTCTTT
.	.	TRBV6-5	TRBJ1-1	CASSSQTEAFF	TGTGCCAGCAGTTCCCAGACTGAAGCTTTCTTT
.	.	TRBV29-1	TRBJ2-3	CSVDGSTDTQYF	TGCAGCGTTGACGGCAGCACAGATACGCAGTATTTT
.	.	TRBV18	TRBJ1-4	CASSPRQAGGTNEKLFF	TGTGCCAGCTCACCAAGACAGGCTGGTGGCACTAATGAAAAACTGTTTTTT
.	few	TRBV18	TRBJ1-5	CASAGSIDQPQHF	TGTGCCAGCGCGGGCAGTATAGATCAGCCCCAGCATTTT
.	.	TRBV5-1	TRBJ2-3	CASSLETPGDTQYF	TGCGCCAGCAGCTTAGAGACCCCGGGAGATACGCAGTATTTT
TRBD1	.	TRBV29-1	TRBJ1-2	CSGGQDYGYTF	TGCAGCGGCGGACAGGACTATGGCTACACCTTC
.	.	TRBV4-2	TRBJ1-6	CASSQDRRSSYNSPLHF	TGTGCCAGCAGCCAAGATAGAAGGAGCTCCTATAATTCACCCCTCCACTTT
.	.	TRBV5-4	TRBJ1-6	CASSGAGNSPLHF	TGTGCCAGCAGCGGGGCCGGTAATTCACCCCTCCACTTT
TRBD1	few	TRBV19	TRBJ1-1	CASKIGTGSLNTEAFF	TGTGCCAGTAAAATTGGGACAGGGTCTTTGAACACTGAAGCTTTCTTT
.	.	TRBV28	TRBJ1-2	CATSRDYGYTF	TGTGCCACCTCCAGGGACTATGGCTACACCTTC
.	few	TRBV18	TRBJ1-2	CASSRARSSGYTF	TGTGCCAGCTCCCGAGCCCGGTCTAGTGGCTACACCTTC
TRBD1	.	TRBV18	TRBJ1-2	CASSPGTDYGYTF	TGTGCCAGCTCACCTGGGACAGACTATGGCTACACCTTC
.	.	TRBV2	TRBJ2-7	CASTLPGRPYEQYF	TGTGCCAGCACTCTACCAGGGCGTCCCTACGAGCAGTACTTC
TRBD1	.	TRBV9	TRBJ1-1	CASSAGQARKKTEAFF	TGTGCCAGCAGCGCCGGACAGGCGAGGAAGAAGACTGAAGCTTTCTTT
.	.	TRBV6-4	TRBJ1-4	CARESSTNEKLFF	TGTGCCAGAGAGTCCTCAACTAATGAAAAACTGTTTTTT
TRBD2	.	TRBV9	TRBJ2-1	CASSVAIGGARSYNEQFF	TGTGCCAGCAGCGTAGCTATCGGGGGGGCACGGTCCTACAATGAGCAGTTCTTC
.	few	TRBV6-5	TRBJ2-2	CASSYTVTGELFF	TGTGCCAGCAGTTACACGGTTACCGGGGAGCTGTTTTTT
.	.	TRBV28	TRBJ2-7	CASSSRVYEQYF	TGTGCCAGCAGTTCCCGGGTTTACGAGCAGTACTTC
.	medium-sized	TRBV5-1	TRBJ2-7	CASSLVPGTYEQYF	TGCGCCAGCAGCTTGGTGCCAGGGACCTACGAGCAGTACTTC
.	large	TRBV4-2	TRBJ1-6	CASSHEVNRVSPPLHF	TGTGCCAGCAGCCACGAGGTAAACAGGGTCAGTCCACCCCTCCACTTT
.	.	TRBV6-6	TRBJ2-3	CASSNRADTQYF	TGTGCCAGCAGCAACCGGGCTGATACGCAGTATTTT
.	.	TRBV10-3	TRBJ1-2	CAISGRTDYGYTF	TGTGCCATCAGTGGACGGACCGACTATGGCTACACCTTC
TRBD1	.	TRBV10-3	TRBJ1-1	CAISEAGGNTEAFF	TGTGCCATCAGTGAAGCAGGGGGCAACACTGAAGCTTTCTTT
.	few	TRBV5-4	TRBJ1-2	CASSPLDSVPAGYTF	TGTGCCAGCAGCCCATTGGACAGCGTCCCGGCTGGCTACACCTTC
.	.	TRBV7-3	TRBJ1-3	CASSFRQRSTVGNTIYF	TGTGCCAGCAGCTTCAGACAGCGATCTACTGTAGGAAACACCATATATTTT
TRBD1	.	TRBV5-6	TRBJ2-5	CASSRTGVQETQYF	TGTGCCAGCAGCAGAACAGGGGTCCAAGAGACCCAGTACTTC
.	.	TRBV18	TRBJ2-1	CASSHTRGNEQFF	TGTGCCAGCTCGCATACTAGGGGGAATGAGCAGTTCTTC
.	.	TRBV7-9	TRBJ1-2	CASSFGDNYGYTF	TGTGCCAGCAGCTTCGGGGATAACTATGGCTACACCTTC
TRBD1	few	TRBV7-9	TRBJ1-2	CASSLADRGSYTF	TGTGCCAGCAGCTTAGCGGACAGGGGTAGCTACACCTTC